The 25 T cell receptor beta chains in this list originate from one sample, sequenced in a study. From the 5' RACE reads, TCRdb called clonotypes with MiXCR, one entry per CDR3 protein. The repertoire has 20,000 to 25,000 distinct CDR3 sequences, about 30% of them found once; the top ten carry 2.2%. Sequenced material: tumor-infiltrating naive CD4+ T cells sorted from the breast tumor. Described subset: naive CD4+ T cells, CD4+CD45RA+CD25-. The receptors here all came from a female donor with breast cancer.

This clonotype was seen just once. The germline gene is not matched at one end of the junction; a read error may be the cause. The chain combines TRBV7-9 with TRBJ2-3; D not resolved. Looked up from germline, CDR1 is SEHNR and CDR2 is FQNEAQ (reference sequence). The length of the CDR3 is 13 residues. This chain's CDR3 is CASSYPTLDTQYF. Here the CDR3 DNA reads TGTGCCAGCAGCTACCCAACCCTAGATACGCAGTATTTC.

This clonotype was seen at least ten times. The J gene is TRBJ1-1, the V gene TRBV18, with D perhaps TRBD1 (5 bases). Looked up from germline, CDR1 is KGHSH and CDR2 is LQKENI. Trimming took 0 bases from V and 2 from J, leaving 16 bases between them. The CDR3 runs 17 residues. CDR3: CASSPPHGGGANTEAFF. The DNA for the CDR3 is TGTGCCAGCTCACCACCTCATGGGGGAGGCGCAAACACTGAAGCTTTCTTT.

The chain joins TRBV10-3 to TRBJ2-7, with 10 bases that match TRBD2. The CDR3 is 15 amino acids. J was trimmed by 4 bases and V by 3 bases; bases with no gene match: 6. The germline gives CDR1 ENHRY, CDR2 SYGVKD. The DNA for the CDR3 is TGTGCCATCAGTGACAGGACTAGCGGAGAGTACGAGCAGTACTTC. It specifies CAISDRTSGEYEQYF.

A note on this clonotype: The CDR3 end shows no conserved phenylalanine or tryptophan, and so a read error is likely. The CDR3 nucleotides read TGTGCCAGCAGCGAAAAGTGGGCTTACACTGAAGCTTTCCTT. Protein sequence: CASSEKWAYTEAFL. This chain joins TRBV6-1 and TRBJ1-1; D gene ambiguous. The CDR3 length is 14 residues. The germline CDR1 and CDR2 sequences are MNHNS and SASEGT. V was clipped by 6 bases and J by 3 bases, with 14 bases between them.

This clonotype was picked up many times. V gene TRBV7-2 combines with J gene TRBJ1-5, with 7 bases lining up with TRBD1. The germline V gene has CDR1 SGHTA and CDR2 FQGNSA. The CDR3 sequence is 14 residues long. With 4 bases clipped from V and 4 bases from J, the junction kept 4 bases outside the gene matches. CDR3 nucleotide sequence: TGTGCCAGCAGCTCGGGACAGCCGAATCAGCCCCAGCATTTT. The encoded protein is CASSSGQPNQPQHF.

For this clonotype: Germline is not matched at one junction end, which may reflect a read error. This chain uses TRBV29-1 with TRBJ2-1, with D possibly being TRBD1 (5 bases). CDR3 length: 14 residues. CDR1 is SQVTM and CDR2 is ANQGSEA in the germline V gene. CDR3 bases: TGCAGCGTTGAATTGGGGCCTATCTACAATGAGCAGCTCTTC. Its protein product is CSVELGPIYNEQLF.

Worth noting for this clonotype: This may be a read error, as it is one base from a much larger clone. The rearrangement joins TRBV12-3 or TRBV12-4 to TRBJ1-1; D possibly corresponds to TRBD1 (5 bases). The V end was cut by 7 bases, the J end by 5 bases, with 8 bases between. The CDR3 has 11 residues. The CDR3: CASTRGTEAFF. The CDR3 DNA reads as TGTGCCAGCACCCGGGGGACTGAAGCTTTCTTT.

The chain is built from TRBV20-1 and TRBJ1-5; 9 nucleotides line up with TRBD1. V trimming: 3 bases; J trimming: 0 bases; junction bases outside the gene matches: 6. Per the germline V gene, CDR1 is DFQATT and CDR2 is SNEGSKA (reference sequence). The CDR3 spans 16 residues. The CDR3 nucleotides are TGCAGTGCTAGGGGATCGGACAGGGGTAGCAATCAGCCCCAGCATTTT. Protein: CSARGSDRGSNQPQHF.

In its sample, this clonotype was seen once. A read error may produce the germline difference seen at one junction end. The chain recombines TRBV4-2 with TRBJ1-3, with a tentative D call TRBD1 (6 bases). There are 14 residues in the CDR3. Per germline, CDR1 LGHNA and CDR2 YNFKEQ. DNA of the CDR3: TGTGCCAGCAGCGAACAGGGAGATGGAAGCACCATATATTTT. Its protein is CASSEQGDGSTIYF.

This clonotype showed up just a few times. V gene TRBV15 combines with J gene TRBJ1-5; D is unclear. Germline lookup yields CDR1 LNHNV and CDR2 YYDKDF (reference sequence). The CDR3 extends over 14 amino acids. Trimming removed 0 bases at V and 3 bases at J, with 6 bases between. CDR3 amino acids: CATSREQYNQPQHF. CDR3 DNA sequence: TGTGCCACCAGCAGAGAACAGTACAATCAGCCCCAGCATTTT.

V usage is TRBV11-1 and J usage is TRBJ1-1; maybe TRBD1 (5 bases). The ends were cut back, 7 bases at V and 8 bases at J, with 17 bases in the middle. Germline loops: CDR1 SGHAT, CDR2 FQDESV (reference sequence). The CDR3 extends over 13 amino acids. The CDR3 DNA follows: TGTGCCAGCAATATAGGGACCTCTGGGGAAGCTTTCTTT. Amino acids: CASNIGTSGEAFF.

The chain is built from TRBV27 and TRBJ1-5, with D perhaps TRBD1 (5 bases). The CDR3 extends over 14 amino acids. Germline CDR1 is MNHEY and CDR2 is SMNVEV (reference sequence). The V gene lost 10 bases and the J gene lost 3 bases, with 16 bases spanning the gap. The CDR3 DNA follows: TGTGCCACCTCGGAGGGACTGACCAATCAGCCCCAGCATTTT. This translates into CATSEGLTNQPQHF.

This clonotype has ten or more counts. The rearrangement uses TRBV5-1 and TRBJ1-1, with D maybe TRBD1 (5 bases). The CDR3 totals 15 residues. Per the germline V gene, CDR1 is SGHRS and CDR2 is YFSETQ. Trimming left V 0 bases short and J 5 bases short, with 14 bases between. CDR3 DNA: TGCGCCAGCAGCTTGGGTCCAGGGATGGGGACTGAAGCTTTCTTT. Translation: CASSLGPGMGTEAFF. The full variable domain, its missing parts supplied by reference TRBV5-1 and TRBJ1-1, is KAGVTQTPRYLIKTRGQQVTLSCSPISGHRSVSWYQQTPGQGLQFLFEYFSETQRNKGNFPGRFSGRQFSNSRSEMNVSTLELGDSALYLCASSLGPGMGTEAFFGQGTRLTVV.

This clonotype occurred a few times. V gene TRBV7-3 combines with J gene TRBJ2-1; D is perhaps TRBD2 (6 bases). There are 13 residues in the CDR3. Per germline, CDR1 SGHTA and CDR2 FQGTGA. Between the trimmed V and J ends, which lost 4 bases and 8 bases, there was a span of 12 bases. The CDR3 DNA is TGTGCCAGCAGCTGGGGACTGGACGATGAGCAGTTCTTC. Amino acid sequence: CASSWGLDDEQFF.

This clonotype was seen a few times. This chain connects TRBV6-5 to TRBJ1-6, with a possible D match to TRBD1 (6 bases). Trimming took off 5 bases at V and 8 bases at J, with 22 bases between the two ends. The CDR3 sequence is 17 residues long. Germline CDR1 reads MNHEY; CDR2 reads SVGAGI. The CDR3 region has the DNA TGTGCCAGCAGTCTACACCACCTACAGGGAGGGGATTCACCCCTCCACTTT. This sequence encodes CASSLHHLQGGDSPLHF.

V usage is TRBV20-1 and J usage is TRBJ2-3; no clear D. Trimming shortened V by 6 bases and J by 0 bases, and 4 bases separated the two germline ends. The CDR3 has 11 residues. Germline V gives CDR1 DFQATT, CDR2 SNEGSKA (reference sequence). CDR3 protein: CSATSTDTQYF. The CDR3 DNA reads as TGCAGTGCAACTAGCACAGATACGCAGTATTTT.

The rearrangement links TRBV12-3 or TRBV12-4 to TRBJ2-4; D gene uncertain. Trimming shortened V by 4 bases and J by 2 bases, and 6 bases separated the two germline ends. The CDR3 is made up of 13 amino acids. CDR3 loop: CASSSSTKNIQYF. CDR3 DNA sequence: TGTGCCAGCAGTTCTTCTACCAAAAACATTCAGTACTTC.

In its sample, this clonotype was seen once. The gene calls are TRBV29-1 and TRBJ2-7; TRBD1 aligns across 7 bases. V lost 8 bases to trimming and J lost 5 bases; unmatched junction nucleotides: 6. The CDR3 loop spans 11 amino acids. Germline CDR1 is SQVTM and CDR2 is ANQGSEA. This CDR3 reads CSTAQGDEQYF. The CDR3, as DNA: TGCAGCACCGCCCAGGGGGACGAGCAGTACTTC.

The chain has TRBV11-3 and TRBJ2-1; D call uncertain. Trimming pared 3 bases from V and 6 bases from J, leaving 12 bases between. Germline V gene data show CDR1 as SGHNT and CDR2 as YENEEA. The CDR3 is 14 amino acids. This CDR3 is CASSFGPPLNEQFF. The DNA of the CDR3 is TGTGCCAGCAGCTTCGGTCCGCCGCTCAATGAGCAGTTCTTC. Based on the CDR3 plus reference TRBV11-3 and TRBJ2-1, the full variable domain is EAGVVQSPRYKIIEKKQPVAFWCNPISGHNTLYWYLQNLGQGPELLIRYENEEAVDDSQLPKDRFSAERLKGVDSTLKIQPAELGDSAVYLCASSFGPPLNEQFFGPGTRLTVL.

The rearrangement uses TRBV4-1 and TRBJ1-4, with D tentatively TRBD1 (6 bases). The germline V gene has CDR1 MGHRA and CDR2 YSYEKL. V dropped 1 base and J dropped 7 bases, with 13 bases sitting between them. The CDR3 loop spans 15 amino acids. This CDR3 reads CASSQAPGAGEKLFF. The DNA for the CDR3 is TGCGCCAGCAGCCAAGCTCCGGGGGCAGGTGAAAAACTGTTTTTT.

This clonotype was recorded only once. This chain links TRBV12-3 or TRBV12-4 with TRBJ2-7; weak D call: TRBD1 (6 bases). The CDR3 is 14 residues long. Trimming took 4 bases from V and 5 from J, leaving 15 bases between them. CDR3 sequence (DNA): TGTGCCAGCAGTTCCACAGGGTCGCTCCACGAGCAGTACTTC. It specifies CASSSTGSLHEQYF.

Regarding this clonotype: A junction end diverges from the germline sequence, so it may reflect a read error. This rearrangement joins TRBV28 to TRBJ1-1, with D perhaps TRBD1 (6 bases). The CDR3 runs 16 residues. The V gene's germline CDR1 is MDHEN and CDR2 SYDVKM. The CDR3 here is CVSSLVLGPKGAEAFF. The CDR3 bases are TGTGTCAGCAGTTTGGTCCTCGGACCCAAGGGGGCTGAAGCTTTCTTT.

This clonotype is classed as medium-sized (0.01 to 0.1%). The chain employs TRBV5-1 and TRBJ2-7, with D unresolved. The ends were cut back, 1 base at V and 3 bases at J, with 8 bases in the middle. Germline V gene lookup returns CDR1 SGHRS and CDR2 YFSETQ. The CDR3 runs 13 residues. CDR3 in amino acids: CASSLRLDYEQYF. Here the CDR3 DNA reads TGCGCCAGCAGCTTGCGGTTAGACTACGAGCAGTACTTC. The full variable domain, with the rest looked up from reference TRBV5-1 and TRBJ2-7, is KAGVTQTPRYLIKTRGQQVTLSCSPISGHRSVSWYQQTPGQGLQFLFEYFSETQRNKGNFPGRFSGRQFSNSRSEMNVSTLELGDSALYLCASSLRLDYEQYFGPGTRLTVT.

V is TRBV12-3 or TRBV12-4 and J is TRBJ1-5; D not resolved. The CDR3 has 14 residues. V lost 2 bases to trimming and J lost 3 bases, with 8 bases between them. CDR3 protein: CASSLTGNNQPQHF. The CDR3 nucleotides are TGTGCCAGCAGTTTAACTGGCAACAATCAGCCCCAGCATTTT.

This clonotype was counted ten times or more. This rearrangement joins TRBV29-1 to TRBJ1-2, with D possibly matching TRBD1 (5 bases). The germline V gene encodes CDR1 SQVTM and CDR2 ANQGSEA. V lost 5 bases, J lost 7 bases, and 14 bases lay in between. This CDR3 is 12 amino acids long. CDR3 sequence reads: CSVRGTAFGYTF. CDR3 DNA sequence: TGCAGCGTTAGGGGCACGGCCTTTGGCTACACCTTC.